Below are 17 T cell receptor beta chains sequenced from a single sample in a study of T cell repertoires in cytomegalovirus infection (dated by TCRdb to 2018 to 2020). The treatment or condition label of this sample denotes: in vitro stimulation with specific CMV peptide epitopes to enrich CMV-specific T cells. Their antigens are not known. Sequencing used an Illumina HiSeq 1500. TCRdb trimmed the raw reads at Q25, called clones with MiXCR and kept productive beta chains. Under each unique CDR3 protein, matching rows form one entry showing the most common genes and DNA. The sample contains about 830,000 distinct CDR3 sequences, about 31% of them found a single time. Roughly 12% of the sample is taken by the ten largest. The specimen comprised cultured CD8+ T cells from PBMCs, sampled from culture after CMV antigen stimulation. The receptors here all came from a human donor in good health (CMV status not recorded). Some clones in this sample may be carry-over from other donors' samples.

The V gene is TRBV6-4, the J gene TRBJ2-7, with D perhaps TRBD1 or TRBD2 (5 bases each). V lost 5 bases and J lost 1, with 12 bases in between. Germline assignment: CDR1 MRHNA and CDR2 SNTAGT. CDR3 length: 14 residues. The CDR3 coding sequence is TGTGCCAGCAGTACCCGGGACCAGTCCTACGAGCAGTACGTC. It is translated as CASSTRDQSYEQYV.

This clonotype was detected a few times. The chain couples TRBV28 to TRBJ2-1, with 10 nucleotides matching TRBD1. V lost 6 bases, J lost 8 bases, and 10 bases stayed unmatched. The CDR3 spans 15 residues. CDR1 is MDHEN and CDR2 is SYDVKM in the germline V gene. CDR3 DNA: TGTGCCAGCAGGGAGAGACAGGGGGCACGGTATGAGCAGTTCTTC. Amino acid sequence: CASRERQGARYEQFF.

The rearrangement uses TRBV12-3 or TRBV12-4 and TRBJ1-5, with D possibly matching TRBD1 (5 bases). The CDR3 spans 17 residues. With 6 bases removed from V and 1 base from J, the gap between germline ends came to 19 bases. The CDR3 region is CASSSLWGGRSNQPQHF. Here the CDR3 DNA reads TGTGCCAGCAGCTCCTTATGGGGGGGTCGAAGCAATCAGCCCCAGCATTTT.

There are a few counts of this clonotype. The chain combines TRBV29-1 with TRBJ2-5; D is unresolved. The CDR3 length is 12 residues. V lost 3 bases to trimming and J lost 5 bases, with 10 bases between them. CDR1 and CDR2 from the germline V gene are SQVTM and ANQGSEA. The CDR3 is CSVDLGIETQYF. CDR3 DNA: TGCAGCGTTGACCTGGGGATCGAGACCCAGTACTTC.

This clonotype has at least ten counts. The rearrangement links TRBV7-2 to TRBJ2-2, with 7 positions matching TRBD1. CDR3 length equals 15 residues. Germline lookup yields CDR1 SGHTA and CDR2 FQGNSA. The ends lost 5 bases at V and 6 bases at J; junction bases unmatched: 9. CDR3 DNA sequence: TGTGCCAGCAGCCAGAGACAGGGAGCGGCCGGGGAGCTGTTTTTT. Protein: CASSQRQGAAGELFF.

This clonotype was found many times. The J gene is TRBJ1-1, the V gene TRBV7-2; no definite D call. The length of the CDR3 is 14 residues. Germline CDR1 and CDR2: SGHTA and FQGNSA. The V end lost 1 base, the J end lost 0 bases, and 6 bases lay between the germline ends. CDR3 nucleotides: TGTGCCAGCAGCTTAGAACAGCTGAACACTGAAGCTTTCTTT. This gives the protein CASSLEQLNTEAFF. Full variable domain (missing parts from reference TRBV7-2 and TRBJ1-1): GAGVSQSPSNKVTEKGKDVELRCDPISGHTALYWYRQSLGQGLEFLIYFQGNSAPDKSGLPSDRFSAERTGGSVSTLTIQRTQQEDSAVYLCASSLEQLNTEAFFGQGTRLTVV.

This clonotype has only a few counts. The rearrangement links TRBV10-3 to TRBJ2-7; D gene ambiguous. The germline V and J ends were trimmed by 3 bases and 2 bases, with 14 bases remaining between them. This CDR3 comprises 15 residues. Germline V gene sequence: CDR1 ENHRY, CDR2 SYGVKD. CDR3 loop: CAISDLRTATYEQYF. The CDR3 bases are TGTGCCATCAGTGACCTTAGGACGGCCACCTACGAGCAGTACTTC.

There are many counts of this clonotype. This chain joins TRBV6-2 or TRBV6-3 and TRBJ1-1; D is possibly TRBD1 (6 bases). The germline V and J ends were trimmed by 5 bases and 0 bases, with 13 bases remaining between them. The CDR3 totals 15 residues. The germline V gene encodes CDR1 MNHEY and CDR2 SVGEGT. The CDR3 region has the DNA TGTGCCAGCAGTGCCACGGGACATCTGAACACTGAAGCTTTCTTT. Its translation is CASSATGHLNTEAFF.

The J gene is TRBJ2-2, the V gene TRBV5-4, with D perhaps TRBD2 (6 bases). The CDR3 is 15 residues long. Looked up from germline, CDR1 is SGHNT and CDR2 is YYREEE (reference sequence). V was shortened by 1 base and J by 6 bases, with 13 bases between the two germline ends. CDR3 loop: CASSLRPGDPGELFF. Here the CDR3 DNA reads TGTGCCAGCAGCTTGCGACCGGGGGACCCCGGGGAGCTGTTTTTT.

In this sample, this clonotype turned up a few times. The CDR3 DNA is TGTGCCAGCAGCGTAGGGAAGGGGCCGGCTAGCACAGATACGCAGTATTTT. Its translation is CASSVGKGPASTDTQYF. The chain links TRBV9 to TRBJ2-3, with D perhaps matching TRBD1 (5 bases). CDR3 length: 17 amino acids. V shed 0 bases and J shed 0 bases, with 14 bases lying between them. Germline CDR1 SGDLS, CDR2 YYNGEE.

The V and J genes are TRBV7-9 and TRBJ2-3; 11 bases align to TRBD1. The V segment lost 7 bases and the J segment 1 base; nucleotides outside the gene matches: 7. This CDR3 has 16 amino acids. In germline, CDR1 is SEHNR, CDR2 FQNEAQ (reference sequence). The CDR3, as DNA: TGTGCCAGCATCCGGGACAGGGGGACCGGCACAGATACGCAGTATTTT. Translation gives CASIRDRGTGTDTQYF.

The chain has TRBV4-3 and TRBJ1-5; 8 bases align to TRBD1. Germline CDR1 reads LGHNA; CDR2 reads YSLEER. The J segment lost 7 bases and the V segment lost 4 bases, leaving 9 bases of the junction unmatched. The CDR3 is 15 residues long. In nucleotides, the CDR3 is TGCGCCAGCAGCCCGTCGAGGCAGGGGGCCCAGCCCCAGCATTTT. Amino acids: CASSPSRQGAQPQHF.

The chain carries TRBV4-1 and TRBJ2-3, with TRBD2 matching over 9 bases. The CDR3 contains 18 residues. Germline CDR1 and CDR2: MGHRA and YSYEKL. The V and J ends lost 2 bases and 5 bases, in that order; junction bases with no gene match: 14. CDR3 in DNA: TGCGCCAGCAGCCAACGGTTCCCGGCTAGCGGGGTTGAAGATACGCAGTATTTT. Protein product: CASSQRFPASGVEDTQYF.

This clonotype was seen many times. The chain has TRBV10-3 and TRBJ1-2; D gene unclear. The V and J ends lost 5 bases and 2 bases respectively, with 12 bases between them. This CDR3 has 14 amino acids. Germline V lookup: CDR1 ENHRY, CDR2 SYGVKD. CDR3 in amino acids: CAISLVGGNYGYTF. The CDR3 region has the DNA TGTGCCATCAGTTTAGTGGGAGGCAACTATGGCTACACCTTC.

This clonotype turned up a few times. The rearrangement uses TRBV15 and TRBJ2-4; TRBD1 aligns across 8 bases. Germline CDR1 and CDR2: LNHNV and YYDKDF (reference sequence). Trimming removed 4 bases from V and 2 bases from J; junction bases left unmatched: 4. The CDR3 loop spans 15 amino acids. The CDR3 here is CATSNQGATKNIQYF. The CDR3 nucleotides are TGTGCCACCAGCAACCAGGGGGCAACCAAAAACATTCAGTACTTC.

The chain recombines TRBV6-5 with TRBJ2-6; possibly TRBD1 or TRBD2 for D (5 bases each). The CDR3 consists of 18 residues. From germline, CDR1 is MNHEY and CDR2 SVGAGI. V shed 6 bases and J shed 0 bases, with 18 bases lying between them. The DNA for the CDR3 is TGTGCCAGCAGCGAAACGGGACCTTGGAGCTCTGGGGCCAACGTCCTGACTTTC. Protein product: CASSETGPWSSGANVLTF.

DNA for the CDR3: TGTGCCAGCAGCTTTGTGGGGCGGGCTCAATTGGGCTACACCTTC. Amino acid sequence: CASSFVGRAQLGYTF. The chain combines TRBV7-2 with TRBJ1-2; possible D gene TRBD1, 5 bases. This CDR3 spans 15 amino acids. V was trimmed by 3 bases and J by 8 bases, leaving 19 bases between them. Per the germline V gene, CDR1 is SGHTA and CDR2 is FQGNSA.